This TCR beta chain was observed in a study of CD8+CD57+ T cells in acquired aplastic anemia. For the study at large: Isolated CD4+ and CD8+ cells, once sorted, yielded DNA averaging roughly 3 ug.

V lost 2 bases and J lost 5, with 4 bases in between. The CDR3 length is 11 residues. Study-wide points: Between the patient and control groups, CD8+ Simpson's diversity did not differ significantly. Around 27 sequences, all CD8+ CDR3, were shared between patients and controls.

This clonotype was seen ten or more times. Its antigen remains unidentified. CDR3 and TCR beta VDJ profiling relied on a genomic DNA template. TCRdb independently ran MiXCR on the reads; one entry per CDR3 protein. The sample shows under 500,000 distinct CDR3 sequences, around 32% of them seen only once. Sequenced patients had shown CD8+CD57+ cell expansion by flow cytometry. Among the patients, all had severe acquired aplastic anemia. The clonotype was recovered from a human donor with aplastic anemia. The chain couples TRBV12-3 or TRBV12-4 to TRBJ2-7; D unresolved. Sequencing input: sorted CD4+, CD8+, or CD8+CD57+ T cells (not recorded which) from PBMCs. The CDR3 bases are TGTGCCAGCAGTTTAATCCACGAGCAGTACTTC. Encoded protein: CASSLIHEQYF.